The 17 T cell receptor beta chains listed next were all sequenced from one sample in a study of shared clonotypes between healthy human individuals. Only in-frame clones appear in the TCRdb table, and some are missing; sequencing was by immunoSEQ multiplex PCR. The sample has 2 million to 2.5 million clones, 85% to 95% seen once. Sequencing was done on a sample of naive CD4+ T cells from PBMCs. The sample's subset: CD45RA+ positively selected. The source of these receptors is a man younger than 30 in good health. Some clones in this sample may be carry-over from other donors' samples.

The J gene is TRBJ1-4, the V gene TRBV5-4; D unclear. Between the trimmed V and J ends, which lost 1 base and 0 bases, there was a span of 7 bases. This CDR3 has 15 amino acids. Germline values: CDR1 SGHNT, CDR2 YYREEE (reference sequence). CDR3 region: CASSLKQATNEKLFF. The CDR3 nucleotides read TGTGCCAGCAGCTTGAAGCAGGCAACTAATGAAAAACTGTTTTTT.

This clone was observed a single time. V is TRBV5-4 and J is TRBJ2-6, with D perhaps matching TRBD2 (5 bases). The CDR3 consists of 16 residues. Germline CDR1 reads SGHNT; CDR2 reads YYREEE (reference sequence). Trimming removed 0 bases at V and 3 bases at J, with 10 bases between. CDR3 coding DNA: TGTGCCAGCAGCTTGGCCGCGGGTCGTGGGGCCAACGTCCTGACTTTC. This sequence encodes CASSLAAGRGANVLTF. Full variable domain (outside the CDR3, taken from reference TRBV5-4 and TRBJ2-6): ETGVTQSPTHLIKTRGQQVTLRCSSQSGHNTVSWYQQALGQGPQFIFQYYREEENGRGNFPPRFSGLQFPNYSSELNVNALELDDSALYLCASSLAAGRGANVLTFGAGSRLTVL.

About this clone: Other DNA sequences in this sample translate to the same CDR3. The chain joins TRBV28 to TRBJ2-7; 11 positions match TRBD1. The CDR3 sequence is 14 residues long. CDR1 and CDR2 (germline): MDHEN, SYDVKM. The V segment lost 4 bases and the J segment 4 bases; nucleotides outside the gene matches: 3. The CDR3 here is CASSSGQGAYEQYF. The CDR3 DNA reads as TGTGCCAGCAGTTCAGGACAGGGGGCATACGAGCAGTACTTC.

This chain links TRBV5-8 with TRBJ2-5; maybe TRBD1 (6 bases). V lost 4 bases to trimming and J lost 5 bases, with 15 bases between them. In germline, CDR1 is SGHTS, CDR2 YDEGEE. CDR3 size: 14 residues. In DNA, the CDR3 is TGTGCCAGCAGCCAGGGGCGGAGCAGGGAGACCCAGTACTTC. Its translation: CASSQGRSRETQYF.

The count of this clone is one. The chain has TRBV6-5 and TRBJ2-1; D ambiguous. The CDR3 spans 11 residues. Germline-derived CDR1 and CDR2 are MNHEY and SVGAGI. V was shortened by 6 bases and J by 14 bases, with 14 bases between the two germline ends. Here the CDR3 reads CASRGPTLEFF. The DNA of the CDR3 is TGTGCCAGCAGGGGCCCAACGTTGGAGTTCTTC.

CDR3 sequence: CASREGLAGYNEQFF. CDR3 coding DNA: TGTGCCAGCAGGGAGGGACTAGCGGGGTACAATGAGCAGTTCTTC. The genes are TRBV2 and TRBJ2-1, with 13 bases aligning to TRBD2. This CDR3 is 15 amino acids long. V lost 6 bases, J lost 4 bases, and 3 bases stayed unmatched. CDR1 SNHLY and CDR2 FYNNEI come from the germline V gene.

The rearrangement links TRBV19 to TRBJ2-1; 11 positions match TRBD2. Germline lookup yields CDR1 LNHDA and CDR2 SQIVND (reference sequence). CDR3 size: 16 residues. V was clipped by 4 bases and J by 8 bases; unmatched bases: 10. This CDR3 reads CASSTFSGRALDEQFF. For the CDR3, the DNA is TGTGCCAGTAGTACCTTTAGCGGGAGGGCCTTGGATGAGCAGTTCTTC.

The chain joins TRBV4-1 to TRBJ2-5; 12 bases are shared with TRBD2. Losses at the gene ends were 4 bases for V and 5 bases for J; bases not matched to a gene: 5. The germline CDR1 and CDR2 sequences are MGHRA and YSYEKL. The CDR3 runs 15 residues. CDR3 region: CASSLLAGGAETQYF. The CDR3 region has the DNA TGCGCCAGCAGCCTACTAGCGGGAGGAGCGGAGACCCAGTACTTC.

The chain combines TRBV27 with TRBJ2-7, with D possibly being TRBD1 (5 bases). Germline V gene lookup returns CDR1 MNHEY and CDR2 SMNVEV (reference sequence). Trimming stripped 2 bases from V and 7 bases from J, with 18 bases between. The CDR3 is made up of 15 amino acids. CDR3 bases: TGTGCCAGCAGTTTAGGGGCAGCATTACGTGGAGAGCAGTACTTC. Amino acid sequence: CASSLGAALRGEQYF.

The chain recombines TRBV27 with TRBJ2-7; a weak D match, TRBD2 (5 bases). Germline lookup yields CDR1 MNHEY and CDR2 SMNVEV (reference sequence). This CDR3 has 15 residues. V lost 5 bases and J 2 bases, leaving 16 bases between the germline ends. The CDR3 is CASSPLGLGAYEQYF. The CDR3 region has the DNA TGTGCCAGCAGTCCCCTCGGACTGGGAGCCTACGAGCAGTACTTC.

This chain uses TRBV7-2 with TRBJ2-3; TRBD2 matches 8 bases. CDR3 size: 16 residues. Germline CDR1 SGHTA, CDR2 FQGNSA. V lost 5 bases and J lost 0; bases outside the gene matches: 7. CDR3 amino acids: CASSPGTSPSTDTQYF. The CDR3 bases are TGTGCCAGCAGCCCCGGGACTAGTCCTAGCACAGATACGCAGTATTTT.

The CDR3 DNA reads TGCGCCAGCAGTCCTGGCTGGGTGACTAGCGGGAGTTGCTACAATGAGCAGTTCTTC. It is translated as CASSPGWVTSGSCYNEQFF. The chain is built from TRBV10-1 and TRBJ2-1; TRBD2 agrees at 12 bases. The V segment lost 5 bases and the J segment 3 bases; nucleotides outside the gene matches: 14. The germline gives CDR1 WNHNN, CDR2 SYGVQD (reference sequence). The CDR3 consists of 19 residues.

This chain connects TRBV2 to TRBJ1-5, with 7 positions matching TRBD1. Losses at the gene ends were 5 bases for V and 1 base for J; bases not matched to a gene: 5. There are 15 residues in the CDR3. From germline, CDR1 is SNHLY and CDR2 FYNNEI. The CDR3 DNA sequence: TGTGCCAGCAGTACAGGGGAACTCAGCAATCAGCCCCAGCATTTT. Its protein is CASSTGELSNQPQHF.

The chain recombines TRBV4-3 with TRBJ2-3, with D tentatively TRBD2 (6 bases). Looked up from germline, CDR1 is LGHNA and CDR2 is YSLEER. The CDR3 covers 16 residues. The V end was cut by 0 bases, the J end by 1 base, with 11 bases between. This CDR3 reads CASSQDGEAGTDTQYF. CDR3 nucleotides: TGCGCCAGCAGCCAAGACGGGGAGGCGGGCACAGATACGCAGTATTTT.

The chain links TRBV5-1 to TRBJ2-5; weak D call: TRBD2 (7 bases). CDR1 and CDR2 from the germline V gene are SGHRS and YFSETQ. The CDR3 has 15 amino acids. V was cut by 3 bases and J by 5 bases, with 17 bases left in between. Here the CDR3 DNA reads TGCGCCAGCAGCTCGGGGGCGGGAGCGGGGGAGACCCAGTACTTC. Encoded protein: CASSSGAGAGETQYF.

The rearrangement joins TRBV6-5 to TRBJ2-7; the D gene is possibly TRBD1 (6 bases). This CDR3 contains 14 residues. Trimming shortened V by 6 bases and J by 2 bases, and 14 bases separated the two germline ends. Germline lookup yields CDR1 MNHEY and CDR2 SVGAGI. The CDR3 DNA follows: TGTGCCAGCAGACCCTTCGGGACAACCTACGAGCAGTACTTC. As protein: CASRPFGTTYEQYF.

The CDR3 loop is CASSPGQAKNIQYF. CDR3 nucleotide sequence: TGTGCCAGCTCACCCGGGCAAGCCAAAAACATTCAGTACTTC. This sequence joins TRBV18 and TRBJ2-4; D not certain. Trimming cost V 3 bases and J 0 bases, with 6 bases left between them. The CDR3 covers 14 residues. Germline lookup yields CDR1 KGHSH and CDR2 LQKENI.